These 4 T cell receptor beta chains were sequenced from one sample in a study of T-cell reconstitution after alpha-beta-depleted transplantation in children. Unique molecular identifiers tagged the TCRbeta library. MiXCR, applied by TCRdb to the PCR reads, yields one record per CDR3 protein. The table has some 200,000 distinct CDR3 sequences, 8% to 10% seen once. The sequencing used PBMCs from the stem cell graft donor, collected from the stem cell graft. The receptors here all came from a human donor who donated a stem cell graft to a child with acute lymphoblastic leukemia.

This clonotype was picked up many times. The CDR3 sequence is CASSLEGGRRDTQYF. The CDR3 DNA reads as TGCGCCAGCAGCTTGGAAGGGGGGCGGAGAGATACGCAGTATTTT. The rearrangement uses TRBV5-1 and TRBJ2-3; D is possibly TRBD1 or TRBD2 (6 bases each). The ends were cut back, 0 bases at V and 5 bases at J, with 13 bases in the middle. Germline loops: CDR1 SGHRS, CDR2 YFSETQ. The CDR3 totals 15 residues.

This clonotype occurred many times. The genes are TRBV20-1 and TRBJ2-5; 8 bases map to TRBD2. CDR1 DFQATT and CDR2 SNEGSKA come from the germline V gene (reference sequence). Trimming at V came to 0 bases and at J to 0 bases, leaving 9 bases not matched to a gene. The CDR3 totals 17 residues. The CDR3 DNA is TGCAGTGCTAGAGATACTAGCGGAGTGGAGTACCAAGAGACCCAGTACTTC. Translation: CSARDTSGVEYQETQYF.

This clonotype was recorded a few times. The chain links TRBV6-5 to TRBJ2-1; the match to TRBD1 covers 9 bases. J lost 8 bases, V lost 0 bases, and 11 bases had no gene match. This CDR3 has 17 residues. Germline V gives CDR1 MNHEY, CDR2 SVGAGI. The CDR3 region has the DNA TGTGCCAGCAGTTACTCGATTGGGACAGGGAAGGGGGATGAGCAGTTCTTC. It specifies CASSYSIGTGKGDEQFF.

This clonotype was picked up many times. The chain couples TRBV12-3 or TRBV12-4 to TRBJ2-7; no clear D. CDR3 length: 12 residues. The V end was cut by 3 bases, the J end by 5 bases, with 8 bases between. The CDR3: CASSLFGNEQYF. The CDR3 coding sequence is TGTGCCAGCAGTTTGTTTGGGAACGAGCAGTACTTC.